The rows below give T cell receptor beta chains drawn from one sample of a study of blood T cell repertoires in COVID-19. The table came from immunoSEQ multiplex PCR; TCRdb's copy has only in-frame clones and leaves some out. This sample has 250,000 to 300,000 clones, with 85% to 90% found just once. Source material: PBMCs or T cells enriched from blood (not recorded which). The source is a woman aged 55 to 70 who had recovered from COVID-19. The CDR3 runs from the conserved cysteine through the conserved F or W. A D gene is named only where the DNA matches it firmly. Expanded clones are given a class, and other clones once, few, many or no size at all.

J	size	D	V	DNA	CDR3
TRBJ2-1	-	-	TRBV5-1	TGCGCCAGCAGCTTGGTTGTCCTTAACAATGAGCAGTTCTTC	CASSLVVLNNEQFF
TRBJ2-5	-	-	TRBV5-5	TGTGCCAGCAGCTCTGGCCTCAGGGATCAAGAGACCCAGTACTTC	CASSSGLRDQETQYF
TRBJ2-1	-	TRBD2	TRBV2	TGTGCCATCCTCTGGAGCGGGGGTGGAGGGTTCATTTCCTACAATGAGCAGTTCTTC	CAILWSGGGGFISYNEQFF
TRBJ2-5	-	TRBD2	TRBV11-3	TGTGCCAGCAGCAGGGAAGCGGGGGAGACCCAGTACTTC	CASSREAGETQYF
TRBJ2-5	-	TRBD2	TRBV11-3	TGTGCCAGCAGCTCGTACTCGGGGGGGCAAGAGACCCAGTACTTC	CASSSYSGGQETQYF
TRBJ1-5	-	-	TRBV6-5	TGTGCCAGCAGACCCGACAGAAATCAGCCCCAGCATTTT	CASRPDRNQPQHF
TRBJ1-1	-	-	TRBV28	TGTGCCAGCAGTTTTGGGCAGCTCACTGAAGCTTTCTTT	CASSFGQLTEAFF
TRBJ2-2	-	TRBD1	TRBV6-5	TGTGCCAGCAGTCGGACAGGGGTCTTCGCCGGGGAGCTGTTTTTT	CASSRTGVFAGELFF
TRBJ2-6	-	-	TRBV3-1/TRBV3-2	TGTGCCAGCAGCCAGTTGGGATGGGGGGGGCCGTCTGGGGCCAACGTCCTGACTTTC	CASSQLGWGGPSGANVLTF
TRBJ1-2	-	-	TRBV7-6	TGTGCCAGCAGCCCGGGGGGGGACTATGGCTACACCTTC	CASSPGGDYGYTF
TRBJ1-2	-	-	TRBV6-5	TGTGCCAGCAGTCGAAACAGGGAGAGTGGCTACACCTTC	CASSRNRESGYTF
TRBJ1-2	-	TRBD1	TRBV5-1	TGCGCCAGCAGCTTGGTATCCGGGACAGGGAACTATGGCTACACCTTC	CASSLVSGTGNYGYTF
TRBJ2-1	once	TRBD2	TRBV6-5	TGTGCCAGCAGAGCACTAGCGGGAGGGGGGAATGAGCAGTTCTTC	CASRALAGGGNEQFF
TRBJ1-5	-	TRBD1	TRBV5-6	TGTGCCAGCAGCTTGGGACCCCAGACAGGGAGCAGCAATCAGCCCCAGCATTTT	CASSLGPQTGSSNQPQHF
TRBJ1-2	once	-	TRBV5-6	TGTGCCAGCAGCTTTGAACTCTATGGCTACACCTTC	CASSFELYGYTF
TRBJ1-2	-	TRBD1	TRBV7-2	TGTGCCAGCAGCTTAGGAGGGGGACAGGGGAGCTATGGCTACACCTTC	CASSLGGGQGSYGYTF
TRBJ1-1	-	-	TRBV12-3/TRBV12-4	TGTGCCAGCAGTTTCATCAAGAACACTGAAGCTTTCTTT	CASSFIKNTEAFF
TRBJ2-7	-	TRBD2	TRBV3-1/TRBV3-2	TGTGCCAGCAGCCCGGGACTAGCGGGGGACTATTACGAGCAGTACTTC	CASSPGLAGDYYEQYF
TRBJ2-5	-	-	TRBV30	TGTGCCTCCGACGGACAGTCAGGAAAGACCCAGTACTTC	CASDGQSGKTQYF
TRBJ1-2	-	TRBD1	TRBV7-2	TGTGCCAGCAGCCTCTCGGGACAGGGGGCAAATGGCTACACCTTC	CASSLSGQGANGYTF
TRBJ2-1	-	TRBD2	TRBV5-1	TGCGCCAGCAGCGCCAGACTAGCGGGAGGGTCCTACAATGAGCAGTTCTTC	CASSARLAGGSYNEQFF
TRBJ2-7	-	-	TRBV19	TGTGCCAGTAGTATCGGCTACGAGCAGTACTTC	CASSIGYEQYF
TRBJ2-5	-	TRBD1	TRBV9	TGTGCCAGCAGCGTAGGGACAGGTTTTGAGACCCAGTACTTC	CASSVGTGFETQYF